This T cell receptor beta chain stems from a study of blood T cell repertoires in COVID-19. Study context: Donors in the United States, Italy and Spain gave samples during acute or convalescent COVID-19.

The CDR3 contains 16 residues. Germline assignment: CDR1 LNHDA and CDR2 SQIVND (reference sequence). Trimming pared 6 bases from V and 2 bases from J, leaving 19 bases between. Before being deemed recovered, Cohort 3 donors had two negative PCRs, clearance, or symptom resolution. Assay: immunoSEQ multiplex PCR; the TCRdb copy retains only in-frame clones and omits some. The sample has about 180,000 clones, 80% to 90% seen once; the top ten hold roughly 9%. Input material: PBMCs or T cells enriched from blood (not recorded which). The chain carries TRBV19 and TRBJ1-2; D is possibly TRBD1 (5 bases). This clonotype was obtained from a young woman who had recovered from COVID-19. CDR3 in amino acids: CASRQRGGFINYGYTF. The CDR3 region has the DNA TGTGCCAGTAGACAGCGTGGGGGGTTTATAAACTATGGCTACACCTTC.